Listed below are T cell receptor beta chains from one sample, sequenced in a study of blood T cells in healthy people across ages. A single record per CDR3 protein comes from TCRdb applying MiXCR to the 5' RACE reads. This sample carries 700,000 to 950,000 distinct CDR3 sequences, 58% of them seen once, and the ten largest clones take approximately 23%. Material for sequencing was blood. The receptors were gathered from a man aged 30 to 45 in good health. Each CDR3 is given with its conserved first and last residue. Fields, in order: D gene, CDR3 length, V gene, clone size, J gene, CDR3 protein, CDR3 DNA. D genes are given only for firm matches. Size values are once, few and many counts, or a class for expanded clones, and some rows have none.

d_call: -; cdr3_length: 12; v_call: TRBV28; clone_size: -; j_call: TRBJ2-3; cdr3_aa: CASSLDLSTQYF; cdr3_nt: TGTGCCAGCAGTTTAGATCTGAGTACGCAGTATTTT
d_call: -; cdr3_length: 15; v_call: TRBV5-5; clone_size: -; j_call: TRBJ1-1; cdr3_aa: CASSLALLVNTEAFF; cdr3_nt: TGTGCCAGCAGCTTGGCCCTGTTGGTGAACACTGAAGCTTTCTTT
d_call: -; cdr3_length: 15; v_call: TRBV7-8; clone_size: -; j_call: TRBJ2-3; cdr3_aa: CASSLMGQAPDTQYF; cdr3_nt: TGTGCCAGCAGCTTAATGGGGCAGGCCCCAGATACGCAGTATTTT
d_call: -; cdr3_length: 13; v_call: TRBV28; clone_size: -; j_call: TRBJ2-3; cdr3_aa: CASSLLAPDTQYF; cdr3_nt: TGTGCCAGCAGTCTGCTAGCCCCAGATACGCAGTATTTT
d_call: -; cdr3_length: 14; v_call: TRBV6-6; clone_size: -; j_call: TRBJ2-7; cdr3_aa: CASSYQDYGYEQYF; cdr3_nt: TGTGCCAGCAGTTACCAGGATTACGGGTACGAGCAGTACTTC
d_call: TRBD1; cdr3_length: 17; v_call: TRBV19; clone_size: -; j_call: TRBJ2-7; cdr3_aa: CASSSASIGTGGNEQYF; cdr3_nt: TGTGCCAGTAGTAGTGCCTCAATTGGGACAGGAGGAAACGAGCAGTACTTC
d_call: TRBD1; cdr3_length: 14; v_call: TRBV20-1; clone_size: few; j_call: TRBJ2-7; cdr3_aa: CSAREIGGMYEQYF; cdr3_nt: TGCAGTGCTAGAGAGATAGGGGGCATGTACGAGCAGTACTTC
d_call: TRBD2; cdr3_length: 14; v_call: TRBV7-2; clone_size: -; j_call: TRBJ2-7; cdr3_aa: CASSVTSGSDEQYF; cdr3_nt: TGTGCCAGCAGCGTGACTAGCGGGAGCGACGAGCAGTACTTC
d_call: -; cdr3_length: 15; v_call: TRBV6-5; clone_size: -; j_call: TRBJ2-5; cdr3_aa: CASSYHPRGQETQYF; cdr3_nt: TGTGCCAGCAGTTACCACCCCCGTGGACAAGAGACCCAGTACTTC
d_call: -; cdr3_length: 15; v_call: TRBV5-1; clone_size: few; j_call: TRBJ2-1; cdr3_aa: CASSPGEEPVGEQFF; cdr3_nt: TGCGCCAGCAGCCCCGGGGAGGAGCCCGTAGGTGAGCAGTTCTTC
d_call: -; cdr3_length: 16; v_call: TRBV5-1; clone_size: few; j_call: TRBJ2-6; cdr3_aa: CASSSDKSSGANVLTF; cdr3_nt: TGCGCCAGCAGCTCTGACAAATCCTCTGGGGCCAACGTCCTGACTTTC
d_call: TRBD2; cdr3_length: 16; v_call: TRBV7-8; clone_size: -; j_call: TRBJ2-1; cdr3_aa: CASNVKGLAGDNEQFF; cdr3_nt: TGTGCCAGCAATGTCAAGGGACTAGCGGGGGACAATGAGCAGTTCTTC
d_call: TRBD1; cdr3_length: 15; v_call: TRBV4-2; clone_size: few; j_call: TRBJ2-7; cdr3_aa: CASSQEPGGLYEQYF; cdr3_nt: TGTGCCAGCAGCCAAGAGCCAGGGGGCCTCTACGAGCAGTACTTC
d_call: TRBD2; cdr3_length: 15; v_call: TRBV12-3/TRBV12-4; clone_size: -; j_call: TRBJ2-1; cdr3_aa: CASSSSGGSYNEQFF; cdr3_nt: TGTGCCAGCAGTTCTAGCGGGGGCTCCTACAATGAGCAGTTCTTC
d_call: -; cdr3_length: 12; v_call: TRBV7-2; clone_size: few; j_call: TRBJ2-5; cdr3_aa: CASSSPASTQYF; cdr3_nt: TGTGCCAGCAGCTCTCCGGCGTCGACCCAGTACTTC
d_call: -; cdr3_length: 18; v_call: TRBV7-2; clone_size: -; j_call: TRBJ2-6; cdr3_aa: CASSPLVRTRAGANVLTF; cdr3_nt: TGTGCCAGCAGTCCCCTAGTTAGGACGAGGGCTGGGGCCAACGTCCTGACTTTC
d_call: TRBD1; cdr3_length: 14; v_call: TRBV7-3; clone_size: -; j_call: TRBJ2-3; cdr3_aa: CASSFMGQTDTQYF; cdr3_nt: TGTGCCAGCAGCTTTATGGGACAGACAGATACGCAGTATTTT
d_call: TRBD1; cdr3_length: 14; v_call: TRBV10-3; clone_size: -; j_call: TRBJ2-1; cdr3_aa: CAISRDSLNNEQFF; cdr3_nt: TGTGCCATCAGCCGGGACAGCTTAAACAATGAGCAGTTCTTC
d_call: -; cdr3_length: 11; v_call: TRBV20-1; clone_size: -; j_call: TRBJ2-5; cdr3_aa: CSAPSTGEQYF; cdr3_nt: TGCAGTGCCCCCTCGACGGGTGAGCAGTACTTC
d_call: TRBD1; cdr3_length: 16; v_call: TRBV10-3; clone_size: -; j_call: TRBJ2-1; cdr3_aa: CATSVGRQGANNEQFF; cdr3_nt: TGTGCCACCAGTGTGGGTCGACAGGGGGCAAACAATGAGCAGTTCTTC
d_call: -; cdr3_length: 16; v_call: TRBV7-9; clone_size: -; j_call: TRBJ2-1; cdr3_aa: CASSLGGRKTYNEQFF; cdr3_nt: TGTGCCAGCAGCTTAGGGGGGAGGAAGACCTACAATGAGCAGTTCTTC
d_call: -; cdr3_length: 14; v_call: TRBV20-1; clone_size: few; j_call: TRBJ2-4; cdr3_aa: CSAEGILAKNIQYF; cdr3_nt: TGCAGTGCTGAGGGCATACTAGCCAAAAACATTCAGTACTTC
d_call: -; cdr3_length: 13; v_call: TRBV20-1; clone_size: -; j_call: TRBJ1-1; cdr3_aa: CSARENSVWEAFF; cdr3_nt: TGCAGTGCTAGAGAAAACAGCGTATGGGAAGCTTTCTTT
d_call: -; cdr3_length: 14; v_call: TRBV6-4; clone_size: few; j_call: TRBJ2-3; cdr3_aa: CASSVDLGTDTQYF; cdr3_nt: TGTGCCAGCAGTGTCGACCTAGGCACAGATACGCAGTATTTT
d_call: TRBD2; cdr3_length: 16; v_call: TRBV27; clone_size: -; j_call: TRBJ2-7; cdr3_aa: CASSLRLAGGHYEQYF; cdr3_nt: TGTGCCAGCAGTTTAAGACTAGCGGGAGGGCACTACGAGCAGTACTTC
d_call: -; cdr3_length: 14; v_call: TRBV19; clone_size: -; j_call: TRBJ1-5; cdr3_aa: CASSYQSSNQPQHF; cdr3_nt: TGTGCCAGTAGTTACCAGTCTAGCAATCAGCCCCAGCATTTT
d_call: -; cdr3_length: 16; v_call: TRBV9; clone_size: -; j_call: TRBJ2-2; cdr3_aa: CAGSVGGTLNTGELFF; cdr3_nt: TGTGCCGGCAGCGTAGGAGGGACTCTGAACACCGGGGAGCTGTTTTTT
d_call: -; cdr3_length: 15; v_call: TRBV20-1; clone_size: -; j_call: TRBJ1-2; cdr3_aa: CSAPRQRGSSYGYTF; cdr3_nt: TGCAGTGCCCCCAGACAGAGGGGGTCAAGCTATGGCTACACCTTC
d_call: TRBD2; cdr3_length: 13; v_call: TRBV10-3; clone_size: once; j_call: TRBJ2-5; cdr3_aa: CAIMGGVGETQYF; cdr3_nt: TGTGCCATCATGGGGGGGGTTGGGGAGACCCAGTACTTC
d_call: TRBD2; cdr3_length: 19; v_call: TRBV4-1; clone_size: -; j_call: TRBJ2-7; cdr3_aa: CASSQGLGSGRLRTYEQYF; cdr3_nt: TGCGCCAGCAGCCAAGGTTTAGGTAGCGGGAGGCTTCGGACCTACGAGCAGTACTTC
d_call: -; cdr3_length: 11; v_call: TRBV20-1; clone_size: -; j_call: TRBJ2-7; cdr3_aa: CSANGNYEQYF; cdr3_nt: TGCAGTGCTAACGGGAATTACGAGCAGTACTTC
d_call: -; cdr3_length: 14; v_call: TRBV20-1; clone_size: -; j_call: TRBJ1-2; cdr3_aa: CSAVGTVSNYGYTF; cdr3_nt: TGCAGTGCAGTGGGCACAGTCAGTAACTATGGCTACACCTTC
d_call: TRBD2; cdr3_length: 16; v_call: TRBV20-1; clone_size: -; j_call: TRBJ2-7; cdr3_aa: CSARGISGDFPYEQYF; cdr3_nt: TGCAGTGCTAGAGGAATTAGCGGGGATTTTCCCTACGAGCAGTACTTC
d_call: TRBD1; cdr3_length: 12; v_call: TRBV6-6; clone_size: -; j_call: TRBJ1-2; cdr3_aa: CASGNRGYGYTF; cdr3_nt: TGTGCCAGCGGTAACAGGGGGTATGGCTACACCTTC